The clone carrying this T cell receptor (beta chain) was picked up a small number of times. The antigen is unknown. Trimming removed 4 bases at V and 8 bases at J, with 10 bases between. Germline V gene sequence: CDR1 SGHRS, CDR2 YFSETQ. This CDR3 contains 12 residues. This record comes from a study of shared clonotypes between healthy human individuals. Study conclusions and caveats: In several donors, roughly 5.2% of naive CD4 clonotypes appeared in common.

TCRdb's copy holds only in-frame clones and misses some; the assay was immunoSEQ multiplex PCR. The sample holds roughly 700,000 clones, over 65% seen once. The V and J genes are TRBV5-1 and TRBJ2-4; D is possibly TRBD2 (5 bases). This receptor was identified in a woman in her thirties in good health. The sequenced sample was memory CD4+ T cells sorted from blood. Specified subset: CD45RA-negative fraction. The DNA for the CDR3 is TGCGCCAGCAGCGAGGACGGGGACATTCAGTACTTC. Translation: CASSEDGDIQYF. Full variable domain (missing parts from reference TRBV5-1 and TRBJ2-4): KAGVTQTPRYLIKTRGQQVTLSCSPISGHRSVSWYQQTPGQGLQFLFEYFSETQRNKGNFPGRFSGRQFSNSRSEMNVSTLELGDSALYLCASSEDGDIQYFGAGTRLSVL.